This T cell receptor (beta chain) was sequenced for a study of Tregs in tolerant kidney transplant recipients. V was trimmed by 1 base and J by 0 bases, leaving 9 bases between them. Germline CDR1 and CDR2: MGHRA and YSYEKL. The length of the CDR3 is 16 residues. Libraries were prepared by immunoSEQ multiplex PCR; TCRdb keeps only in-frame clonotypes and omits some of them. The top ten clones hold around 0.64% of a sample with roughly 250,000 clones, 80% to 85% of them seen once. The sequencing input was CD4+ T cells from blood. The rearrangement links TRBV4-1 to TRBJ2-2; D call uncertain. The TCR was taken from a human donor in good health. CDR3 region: CASSQGPIPNTGELFF. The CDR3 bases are TGCGCCAGCAGCCAAGGACCAATACCGAACACCGGGGAGCTGTTTTTT.